These 30 T cell receptor beta chains came from one sample sequenced in a study of radiation and T cells in renal cell carcinoma. The time point is: blood 4 weeks post-SBRT, at nephrectomy. The treatment denotes: 15 Gy SBRT to primary tumor, nephrectomy 4 weeks later. The data were produced by immunoSEQ multiplex PCR, yet TCRdb's version contains in-frame clones alone and is incomplete. The data contain some 81,000 clones, about 88% of them seen just once; the ten biggest clones take up approximately 6%. The sequences come from blood, collected from a patient whose treatment included radiotherapy and nephrectomy. All receptors derive from a woman in her 70s with renal cell carcinoma.

The chain couples TRBV5-4 to TRBJ2-1; 10 bases match TRBD2. This CDR3 is 14 amino acids long. Trimming removed 6 bases from V and 3 bases from J; junction bases left unmatched: 3. Germline CDR1 and CDR2: SGHNT and YYREEE (reference sequence). CDR3 sequence reads: CASNSGGDYNEQFF. The CDR3 coding sequence is TGTGCCAGCAACAGCGGGGGGGACTACAATGAGCAGTTCTTC.

This clone has a single count. The chain carries TRBV9 and TRBJ1-2, with D possibly matching TRBD1 (5 bases). The V end lost 0 bases, the J end lost 7 bases, and 10 bases lay between the germline ends. The CDR3 extends over 13 amino acids. CDR1 SGDLS and CDR2 YYNGEE come from the germline V gene. CDR3 sequence reads: CASSVDGAGGYTF. DNA of the CDR3: TGTGCCAGCAGCGTAGACGGGGCGGGTGGCTACACCTTC. The complete variable domain, with remaining parts taken from reference TRBV9 and TRBJ1-2, reads DSGVTQTPKHLITATGQRVTLRCSPRSGDLSVYWYQQSLDQGLQFLIQYYNGEERAKGNILERFSAQQFPDLHSELNLSSLELGDSALYFCASSVDGAGGYTFGSGTRLTVV.

The chain has TRBV4-3 and TRBJ2-1; 10 nucleotides match TRBD2. This CDR3 comprises 18 residues. CDR1 LGHNA and CDR2 YSLEER come from the germline V gene. V dropped 0 bases and J dropped 1; count of bases not matched to a gene: 6. CDR3 in amino acids: CASSQDERGGVSYNEQFF. The CDR3 DNA sequence: TGCGCCAGCAGCCAAGATGAGCGGGGGGGCGTGTCCTACAATGAGCAGTTCTTC.

V and J are TRBV9 and TRBJ2-3, with TRBD2 matching 13 bases. J gave up 4 bases and V 4 bases, and 6 bases lay outside the gene matches. The germline V gene has CDR1 SGDLS and CDR2 YYNGEE. This CDR3 contains 16 residues. CDR3 in amino acids: CASSPRTSGGSDTQYF. CDR3 nucleotides: TGTGCCAGCAGCCCCCGGACTAGCGGGGGCTCAGATACGCAGTATTTT.

This clone was detected once. The chain employs TRBV7-2 and TRBJ2-7; D is unresolved. The germline V gene has CDR1 SGHTA and CDR2 FQGNSA. The CDR3 contains 12 residues. Between the trimmed V and J ends, which lost 3 bases and 3 bases, there was a span of 6 bases. CDR3 in amino acids: CASSLTRYEQYF. The CDR3 nucleotides are TGTGCCAGCAGCTTGACCCGCTACGAGCAGTACTTC.

The table lists this clone with a count of one. This sequence joins TRBV30 and TRBJ1-5, with D perhaps matching TRBD1 (5 bases). V was clipped by 2 bases and J by 1 base, with 12 bases between them. The CDR3 length is 15 residues. Germline CDR1 reads GTSNPN; CDR2 reads SVGIG (reference sequence). For the CDR3, the DNA is TGTGCCTGGAGTTGGGGGTCGGGAAGCAATCAGCCCCAGCATTTT. Translation: CAWSWGSGSNQPQHF.

This chain joins TRBV2 and TRBJ1-5; no reliable D call. The length of the CDR3 is 15 residues. Trimming pared 6 bases from V and 1 base from J, leaving 13 bases between. Germline CDR1 is SNHLY and CDR2 is FYNNEI. The CDR3 DNA is TGTGCCAGCAGGTCCCCCACAGCGAGCAATCAGCCCCAGCATTTT. Translating it yields CASRSPTASNQPQHF.

The gene calls are TRBV5-1 and TRBJ1-1, with D tentatively TRBD1 (5 bases). V shed 4 bases and J shed 1 base, with 14 bases lying between them. The CDR3 contains 15 residues. Germline V lookup: CDR1 SGHRS, CDR2 YFSETQ. In DNA form, the CDR3 reads TGCGCCAGCAGCCCCCCGACGGGACCGAACACTGAAGCTTTCTTT. This translates into CASSPPTGPNTEAFF.

Remarks on this clone: Because the CDR3 is missing its conserved closing phenylalanine or tryptophan, this is likely a read error. The limits of the CDR3 on the DNA are not certain, so only TCRdb's listed CDR3 is given. The rearrangement joins TRBV5-1 to TRBJ1-2. The CDR3 extends over 14 residues, inclusive of both ends. Germline V gene sequence: CDR1 SGHRS, CDR2 YFSETQ. CDR3 sequence reads: CASEIPSVRKTYGY.

This chain links TRBV5-8 with TRBJ2-4; a possible D gene is TRBD2 (5 bases). Germline V gene sequence: CDR1 SGHTS, CDR2 YDEGEE. The CDR3 is made up of 15 amino acids. Trimming removed 2 bases from V and 1 base from J, with 10 bases in between. CDR3 residues: CASSLYLAAKNIQYF. The CDR3 DNA follows: TGTGCCAGCAGCTTATATTTAGCGGCCAAAAACATTCAGTACTTC.

The V call is TRBV9, the J call TRBJ1-2; D is uncertain. The V end lost 7 bases, the J end lost 7 bases, and 17 bases lay between the germline ends. The germline V gene encodes CDR1 SGDLS and CDR2 YYNGEE. This CDR3 is built from 13 residues. CDR3 coding DNA: TGTGCCAGCTTAGGGAACGCAAGGCTTGGCTACACCTTC. Translating gives CASLGNARLGYTF.

This sequence joins TRBV19 and TRBJ1-3; tentatively, D is TRBD1 (6 bases). V was trimmed by 6 bases and J by 10 bases, leaving 16 bases between them. Germline V gene lookup returns CDR1 LNHDA and CDR2 SQIVND (reference sequence). The CDR3 is 13 residues long. The CDR3 spells CASSPQGISTIYF. CDR3 coding DNA: TGTGCCAGTAGCCCCCAGGGGATCTCTACCATATATTTT.

The chain is built from TRBV6-4 and TRBJ1-2, with TRBD1 matching over 7 bases. The CDR3 totals 13 residues. Germline assignment: CDR1 MRHNA and CDR2 SNTAGT. The J segment lost 7 bases and the V segment lost 4 bases, leaving 6 bases of the junction unmatched. CDR3 DNA: TGTGCCAGCAGTGCTCGGGAGGGGGCTGGCTACACCTTC. Amino acids: CASSAREGAGYTF.

This clone was observed a handful of times. The chain is built from TRBV28 and TRBJ1-5; D ambiguous. Trimming cost V 6 bases and J 6 bases, with 12 bases left between them. CDR1 and CDR2 from the germline V gene are MDHEN and SYDVKM. The CDR3 is 13 amino acids. For the CDR3, the DNA is TGTGCCAGCAGCCCTGATCGAGTTCAGCCCCAGCATTTT. Amino acids: CASSPDRVQPQHF.

The gene calls are TRBV30 and TRBJ1-4; 7 bases are shared with TRBD1. Germline lookup yields CDR1 GTSNPN and CDR2 SVGIG (reference sequence). This CDR3 is built from 14 residues. Losses at the gene ends were 5 bases for V and 1 base for J; bases not matched to a gene: 4. CDR3 loop: CAWGNRGTNEKLFF. The CDR3 bases are TGTGCCTGGGGAAACAGGGGAACTAATGAAAAACTGTTTTTT.

The chain employs TRBV6-5 and TRBJ1-2, with TRBD1 as a possible D gene (5 bases). The CDR3 extends over 15 amino acids. The germline V and J ends were trimmed by 6 bases and 8 bases, with 22 bases remaining between them. The germline V gene has CDR1 MNHEY and CDR2 SVGAGI. CDR3 sequence (DNA): TGTGCCAGCAGCCACAAAATGGACAACCGACCGGGCTACACCTTC. It codes for CASSHKMDNRPGYTF.

The CDR3: CASSEQLNEKLFF. CDR3 coding DNA: TGTGCCAGCAGTGAGCAGCTCAATGAAAAACTGTTTTTT. The rearrangement links TRBV2 to TRBJ1-4; D is unclear. CDR1 and CDR2 (germline): SNHLY, FYNNEI. Deletions cut 3 bases from V and 5 bases from J, with 7 bases between. The CDR3 has 13 amino acids.

The rearrangement uses TRBV28 and TRBJ2-5; D may be TRBD2 (5 bases). The germline V gene encodes CDR1 MDHEN and CDR2 SYDVKM. V was clipped by 3 bases and J by 9 bases, with 11 bases between them. The CDR3 covers 12 residues. The CDR3: CASSFLGEPQYF. The CDR3 DNA follows: TGTGCCAGCAGTTTTCTCGGGGAGCCCCAGTACTTC.

The chain recombines TRBV2 with TRBJ2-3; TRBD1 or TRBD2 may be the D gene (6 bases each). Germline-derived CDR1 and CDR2 are SNHLY and FYNNEI. Deletions cut 8 bases from V and 7 bases from J, with 13 bases between. This CDR3 is built from 12 residues. The CDR3, as DNA: TGTGCCAGCGACCTAGGGGGGAATACGCAGTATTTT. Its protein product is CASDLGGNTQYF.

The chain links TRBV25-1 to TRBJ1-1; perhaps TRBD1 as D (5 bases). V was cut by 1 base and J by 13 bases, with 16 bases left in between. Germline CDR1 and CDR2: MGHDK and SYGVNS. The length of the CDR3 is 13 residues. The CDR3 here is CASSEFGREVGFF. CDR3 in DNA: TGTGCCAGCAGTGAATTCGGCAGGGAGGTGGGTTTCTTT.

This clone appeared once. The chain uses TRBV5-1 and TRBJ2-7; no clear D gene. The CDR3 is 13 residues long. Trimming stripped 0 bases from V and 7 bases from J, with 11 bases between. The germline V gene encodes CDR1 SGHRS and CDR2 YFSETQ. The CDR3: CASSLAPIGEQYF. CDR3 DNA sequence: TGCGCCAGCAGCTTGGCACCGATCGGGGAGCAGTACTTC.

The chain recombines TRBV7-9 with TRBJ2-7; D call uncertain. V was clipped by 5 bases and J by 6 bases, with 8 bases between them. Germline loops: CDR1 SEHNR, CDR2 FQNEAQ (reference sequence). The CDR3 is 11 residues long. CDR3 DNA sequence: TGTGCCAGCAGCGCCCTCCGCGAGCAGTACTTC. Translated: CASSALREQYF.

This chain links TRBV9 with TRBJ1-2, with D maybe TRBD1 (5 bases). The CDR3 runs 17 residues. Trimming took 4 bases from V and 3 from J, leaving 22 bases between them. Germline loops: CDR1 SGDLS, CDR2 YYNGEE. The CDR3 spells CASSSRKTVDSYYGYTF. In DNA, the CDR3 is TGTGCCAGCAGCTCCCGCAAAACCGTAGACAGTTACTATGGCTACACCTTC.

This chain links TRBV9 with TRBJ2-7; no definite D call. Germline CDR1 and CDR2: SGDLS and YYNGEE. CDR3 size: 15 residues. Trimming shortened V by 3 bases and J by 3 bases, and 16 bases separated the two germline ends. The CDR3 protein is CASSAGELRHYEQYF. CDR3 sequence (DNA): TGTGCCAGCAGCGCGGGTGAGCTCCGCCACTACGAGCAGTACTTC.

V and J are TRBV7-2 and TRBJ1-1, with D possibly TRBD1 on 6 matching bases. The CDR3 contains 14 residues. The germline CDR1 and CDR2 sequences are SGHTA and FQGNSA. V was cut by 0 bases and J by 5 bases, with 10 bases left in between. CDR3 sequence reads: CASSLARRGTEAFF. In DNA form, the CDR3 reads TGTGCCAGCAGCTTAGCGCGGAGGGGGACTGAAGCTTTCTTT.

The rearrangement uses TRBV5-1 and TRBJ2-5; D gene unclear. In germline, CDR1 is SGHRS, CDR2 YFSETQ. V shed 0 bases and J shed 1 base, with 7 bases lying between them. The CDR3 sequence is 14 residues long. CDR3 protein: CASSLGFGQETQYF. In nucleotides, the CDR3 is TGCGCCAGCAGCTTGGGTTTTGGCCAAGAGACCCAGTACTTC.

The chain's CDR3 is CAINPGFDQPQHF. DNA for the CDR3: TGTGCCATCAACCCGGGGTTTGATCAGCCCCAGCATTTT. The V call is TRBV10-3, the J call TRBJ1-5, with D uncertain. This CDR3 is 13 amino acids long. Germline loops: CDR1 ENHRY, CDR2 SYGVKD. Trimming took 7 bases from V and 5 from J, leaving 12 bases between them.

The chain has TRBV27 and TRBJ2-7, with 7 bases lining up with TRBD1. The germline gives CDR1 MNHEY, CDR2 SMNVEV (reference sequence). Unmatched junction bases numbered 5, after V lost 2 bases and J lost 4 bases. The CDR3 is made up of 14 amino acids. The DNA of the CDR3 is TGTGCCAGCAGTTTAGTAGGGGGCGGGTACGAGCAGTACTTC. Translating gives CASSLVGGGYEQYF.

The chain recombines TRBV4-1 with TRBJ1-2; D is unclear. The CDR3 has 16 residues. Germline assignment: CDR1 MGHRA and CDR2 YSYEKL. V gave up 3 bases and J gave up 0 bases, with 14 bases separating them. The CDR3 reads CASSHTWTAANYGYTF. The CDR3 nucleotides are TGCGCCAGCAGCCATACCTGGACGGCTGCTAACTATGGCTACACCTTC.

This chain uses TRBV5-4 with TRBJ1-2; tentative D call: TRBD1 (6 bases). Trimming removed 2 bases from V and 4 bases from J, with 12 bases in between. Germline lookup yields CDR1 SGHNT and CDR2 YYREEE (reference sequence). This CDR3 contains 14 residues. The CDR3 DNA sequence: TGTGCCAGCAGCTTTGGGGGCGGAGGCTATGGCTACACCTTC. This codes for CASSFGGGGYGYTF.